One and the same sample provided the 18 T cell receptor beta chains below, sequenced in a study of T cell responses to AZD1222 COVID-19 vaccine. Profiled with immunoSEQ multiplex PCR; TCRdb holds only in-frame clones, not every one. The sample carries roughly 170,000 clones, about nine tenths recorded once. Source: peripheral blood, taken on day 0 of AZD1222 vaccination. The receptors come from an adult in good health.

The chain uses TRBV4-1 and TRBJ2-7; TRBD2 might be the D (6 bases). The CDR3 has 16 residues. Germline CDR1 MGHRA, CDR2 YSYEKL. V was shortened by 0 bases and J by 2 bases, with 14 bases between the two germline ends. The CDR3 here is CASSQEMEGFPYEQYF. In nucleotides, the CDR3 is TGCGCCAGCAGCCAAGAAATGGAGGGGTTCCCCTACGAGCAGTACTTC.

The chain uses TRBV6-5 and TRBJ2-7; no definite D call. Per the germline V gene, CDR1 is MNHEY and CDR2 is SVGAGI. V lost 9 bases to trimming and J lost 3 bases, with 6 bases between them. The CDR3 has 10 residues. CDR3 in DNA: TGTGCCAGTGGTGGCTACGAGCAGTACTTC. Protein product: CASGGYEQYF.

The V and J genes are TRBV3-1 (or the pseudogene TRBV3-2) and TRBJ2-7; D not certain. The CDR3 is 18 amino acids. V was trimmed by 4 bases and J by 3 bases, leaving 25 bases between them. Germline V gene data show CDR1 as LGHDT and CDR2 as YNNKEL (reference sequence). CDR3 amino acids: CASSPRFVAGEKYYEQYF. CDR3 sequence (DNA): TGTGCCAGCAGCCCCCGTTTTGTAGCCGGAGAAAAATACTACGAGCAGTACTTC.

The chain has TRBV5-1 and TRBJ2-1, with D tentatively TRBD1 (5 bases). From germline, CDR1 is SGHRS and CDR2 YFSETQ. Trimming stripped 1 base from V and 0 bases from J, with 11 bases between. The CDR3 consists of 16 residues. The chain's CDR3 is CASSLRGGSSYNEQFF. The CDR3 bases are TGCGCCAGCAGCTTGAGGGGCGGCAGCTCCTACAATGAGCAGTTCTTC.

This rearrangement joins TRBV4-3 to TRBJ1-4; D ambiguous. CDR1 is LGHNA and CDR2 is YSLEER in the germline V gene. The CDR3 consists of 15 residues. V lost 0 bases and J 0 bases, leaving 5 bases between the germline ends. The CDR3 DNA is TGCGCCAGCAGCCAAGAGTCCGCAACTAATGAAAAACTGTTTTTT. Translating it yields CASSQESATNEKLFF.

V gene TRBV11-2 combines with J gene TRBJ2-6; no clear D. V lost 0 bases to trimming and J lost 3 bases, with 6 bases between them. CDR1 is SGHAT and CDR2 is FQNNGV in the germline V gene. The CDR3 sequence is 15 residues long. The CDR3 here is CASSLDQVGANVLTF. The CDR3 DNA is TGTGCCAGCAGCTTAGATCAGGTTGGGGCCAACGTCCTGACTTTC. The variable domain in full, completed from reference TRBV11-2 and TRBJ2-6, reads EAGVAQSPRYKIIEKRQSVAFWCNPISGHATLYWYQQILGQGPKLLIQFQNNGVVDDSQLPKDRFSAERLKGVDSTLKIQPAKLEDSAVYLCASSLDQVGANVLTFGAGSRLTVL.

The rearrangement uses TRBV6-5 and TRBJ1-2, with D uncertain. CDR1 is MNHEY, CDR2 SVGAGI, per germline. Trimming removed 0 bases at V and 1 base at J, with 6 bases between. The CDR3 has 14 amino acids. CDR3 sequence: CASSYSGDNYGYTF. The CDR3 DNA reads TGTGCCAGCAGTTACTCCGGGGATAACTATGGCTACACCTTC.

The chain carries TRBV11-3 and TRBJ2-2, with unresolved D. Germline loops: CDR1 SGHNT, CDR2 YENEEA. The V and J ends lost 7 bases and 0 bases respectively, with 18 bases between them. The CDR3 totals 17 residues. CDR3 sequence: CASTPSPQATNTGELFF. The CDR3 DNA sequence: TGTGCCAGCACCCCCTCGCCCCAGGCTACGAACACCGGGGAGCTGTTTTTT.

The chain recombines TRBV4-1 with TRBJ1-2; D is unresolved. The CDR3 contains 12 residues. V lost 1 base and J 7 bases, leaving 7 bases between the germline ends. Germline CDR1 MGHRA, CDR2 YSYEKL. The CDR3 is CASSQGWRGYTF. The CDR3 DNA reads TGCGCCAGCAGCCAAGGGTGGCGTGGCTACACCTTC.

This chain connects TRBV5-4 to TRBJ2-7, with 8 bases aligning to TRBD1. This CDR3 is built from 14 residues. The germline CDR1 and CDR2 sequences are SGHNT and YYREEE (reference sequence). Trimming cost V 2 bases and J 5 bases; bases outside gene matches: 6. CDR3 loop: CASSFTGGIHEQYF. In DNA form, the CDR3 reads TGTGCCAGCAGCTTTACAGGGGGTATCCACGAGCAGTACTTC.

The V gene is TRBV1, the J gene TRBJ2-7; the table gives TRBD2 as D, unverified against the DNA. TRBV1 is given as a pseudogene. This CDR3 region has 14 residues. CDR3 sequence (DNA): TGCACCCGGGACCGGGGGAATGGCAATGTCGAGCAGTACTTC. The encoded protein is CTRDRGNGNVEQYF.

The J gene is TRBJ2-1, the V gene TRBV7-9; D perhaps matches TRBD2 (6 bases). Deletions cut 3 bases from V and 4 bases from J, with 10 bases between. CDR3 length: 14 amino acids. Germline CDR1 is SEHNR and CDR2 is FQNEAQ (reference sequence). CDR3 bases: TGTGCCAGCAGCTTTGGGACTGGATACAATGAGCAGTTCTTC. Encoded protein: CASSFGTGYNEQFF.

This clone has just a few counts. The chain couples TRBV19 to TRBJ2-6; TRBD1 agrees at 7 bases. The V gene's germline CDR1 is LNHDA and CDR2 SQIVND (reference sequence). The V gene end was trimmed by 4 bases and the J gene end by 3 bases; junction bases not matched to a gene: 3. This CDR3 is 15 amino acids long. CDR3 sequence reads: CASSTGQVGANVLTF. CDR3 DNA sequence: TGTGCCAGTAGTACAGGACAGGTTGGGGCCAACGTCCTGACTTTC.

V gene TRBV29-1 combines with J gene TRBJ2-5; D is perhaps TRBD1 or TRBD2 (5 bases each). The ends were cut back, 6 bases at V and 4 bases at J, with 21 bases in the middle. CDR1 and CDR2 (germline): SQVTM, ANQGSEA. This CDR3 contains 15 residues. CDR3 coding DNA: TGCAGCGTGGGATCCCCCCGGGGCTTCACAGAGACCCAGTACTTC. Translated: CSVGSPRGFTETQYF.

The chain uses TRBV6-1 and TRBJ2-5; 14 bases are shared with TRBD2. The CDR3 has 18 residues. Germline V gene sequence: CDR1 MNHNS, CDR2 SASEGT. The V segment lost 3 bases and the J segment 2 bases; nucleotides outside the gene matches: 8. CDR3 in DNA: TGTGCCAGCAGTGATCGAGGACTAGCGGGGGGTAGACAAGAGACCCAGTACTTC. Its protein product is CASSDRGLAGGRQETQYF.

The gene calls are TRBV4-1 and TRBJ1-6; D not resolved. CDR3 length equals 18 residues. Trimming removed 1 base from V and 3 bases from J, with 16 bases in between. Germline V gives CDR1 MGHRA, CDR2 YSYEKL. CDR3: CASSQVAETGNYNSPLHF. The CDR3 DNA is TGCGCCAGCAGCCAAGTGGCCGAGACGGGCAACTATAATTCACCCCTCCACTTT.

This clone has just one count. The V gene is TRBV15, the J gene TRBJ2-7; the match to TRBD1 covers 9 bases. Germline trimming cut 5 bases from V and 2 bases from J; bases unmatched to any gene: 7. Germline V gene data show CDR1 as LNHNV and CDR2 as YYDKDF (reference sequence). The CDR3 sequence is 15 residues long. The CDR3 here is CATSGGQGTPYEQYF. The DNA of the CDR3 is TGTGCCACCAGCGGGGGACAGGGAACGCCCTACGAGCAGTACTTC.

The V gene is TRBV6-5, the J gene TRBJ1-1; no reliable D call. The CDR3 is made up of 14 amino acids. The germline CDR1 and CDR2 sequences are MNHEY and SVGAGI. V lost 0 bases to trimming and J lost 1 base, with 6 bases between them. CDR3 region: CASSYSITNTEAFF. In DNA, the CDR3 is TGTGCCAGCAGTTACTCCATAACGAACACTGAAGCTTTCTTT.